One sample yielded the 14 T cell receptor beta chains listed below, sequenced in a study of T cell changes during pregnancy in multiple sclerosis. Profiled with immunoSEQ multiplex PCR; TCRdb holds only in-frame clones, not every one. The profile covers 75,000 to 90,000 clones, with about 89% appearing a single time and roughly 4% taken by the ten largest. The sample was PBMCs, taken in the first trimester of pregnancy. These receptors were taken from a female donor in good health, serving as a control in a pregnancy study. Some clones in this sample may be carry-over from other donors' samples.

The rearrangement links TRBV5-1 to TRBJ1-1; D gene ambiguous. V dropped 5 bases and J dropped 4 bases, with 15 bases sitting between them. This CDR3 region has 14 residues. CDR1 and CDR2 from the germline V gene are SGHRS and YFSETQ. The DNA for the CDR3 is TGCGCCAGCAGATCGGGCCCGGCGGGCACTGAAGCTTTCTTT. Protein: CASRSGPAGTEAFF.

The J gene is TRBJ2-3, the V gene TRBV9, with D possibly being TRBD1 (6 bases). The CDR3 loop spans 15 amino acids. Germline V gives CDR1 SGDLS, CDR2 YYNGEE. The ends were cut back, 3 bases at V and 1 base at J, with 12 bases in the middle. CDR3 amino acids: CASSGSGVGTDTQYF. DNA of the CDR3: TGTGCCAGCAGCGGTTCAGGGGTGGGCACAGATACGCAGTATTTT.

V gene TRBV5-6 combines with J gene TRBJ2-2; TRBD1 might be the D (5 bases). V lost 2 bases, J lost 0 bases, and 11 bases lay in between. This CDR3 region has 16 residues. Germline assignment: CDR1 SGHDT and CDR2 YYEEEE. CDR3 loop: CASSFSWGTNTGELFF. CDR3 coding DNA: TGTGCCAGCAGCTTTTCGTGGGGCACGAACACCGGGGAGCTGTTTTTT.

The gene calls are TRBV5-1 and TRBJ1-4; 7 bases line up with TRBD1. With V trimmed by 4 bases and J by 6 bases, 9 bases remained unmatched. This CDR3 contains 15 residues. The germline CDR1 and CDR2 sequences are SGHRS and YFSETQ. CDR3 protein: CASSTQTGIDEKLFF. CDR3 coding DNA: TGCGCCAGCAGCACCCAGACAGGGATAGATGAAAAACTGTTTTTT.

This rearrangement joins TRBV6-5 to TRBJ2-5; D gene uncertain. Germline V gene sequence: CDR1 MNHEY, CDR2 SVGAGI. Trimming removed 0 bases at V and 5 bases at J, with 7 bases between. The CDR3 is 13 residues long. The CDR3 DNA sequence: TGTGCCAGCAGTTACTCGACTGTTGAGACCCAGTACTTC. Encoded protein: CASSYSTVETQYF.

The rearrangement uses TRBV28 and TRBJ1-1, with TRBD1 matching over 9 bases. J gave up 3 bases and V 7 bases, and 6 bases lay outside the gene matches. Germline-derived CDR1 and CDR2 are MDHEN and SYDVKM. This CDR3 is built from 14 residues. DNA for the CDR3: TGTGCCAGCAAGGTGGGACAGGGAGACACTGAAGCTTTCTTT. This gives the protein CASKVGQGDTEAFF.

The rearrangement joins TRBV7-9 to TRBJ2-2; D may be TRBD2 (5 bases). Trimming removed 5 bases from V and 7 bases from J, with 14 bases in between. The CDR3 contains 14 residues. Germline-derived CDR1 and CDR2 are SEHNR and FQNEAQ (reference sequence). The CDR3 protein is CASSKLELRGELFF. CDR3 bases: TGTGCCAGCAGCAAACTAGAGCTTCGCGGGGAGCTGTTTTTT.

This clone was detected a few times. The chain uses TRBV11-3 and TRBJ2-2; 9 bases are shared with TRBD2. This CDR3 region has 16 residues. The germline V gene encodes CDR1 SGHNT and CDR2 YENEEA. With 4 bases clipped from V and 3 bases from J, the junction kept 6 bases outside the gene matches. The CDR3 sequence: CASSSWTSEYTGELFF. In nucleotides, the CDR3 is TGTGCCAGCAGCTCCTGGACTAGCGAGTACACCGGGGAGCTGTTTTTT. The whole variable domain, remainder taken from reference TRBV11-3 and TRBJ2-2, is EAGVVQSPRYKIIEKKQPVAFWCNPISGHNTLYWYLQNLGQGPELLIRYENEEAVDDSQLPKDRFSAERLKGVDSTLKIQPAELGDSAVYLCASSSWTSEYTGELFFGEGSRLTVL.

The chain employs TRBV28 and TRBJ1-3; weak D call: TRBD1 (5 bases). Trimming pared 5 bases from V and 0 bases from J, leaving 14 bases between. Germline values: CDR1 MDHEN, CDR2 SYDVKM. CDR3 length: 16 residues. CDR3 amino acids: CASSAPGQSSGNTIYF. In DNA, the CDR3 is TGTGCCAGCAGTGCCCCCGGACAAAGCTCTGGAAACACCATATATTTT.

This chain connects TRBV5-1 to TRBJ2-2, with 10 nucleotides matching TRBD1. After removal of 4 bases from V and 4 bases from J, the junction contained 1 base not matched to a gene. Germline V gene data show CDR1 as SGHRS and CDR2 as YFSETQ. The CDR3 loop spans 14 amino acids. The CDR3 bases are TGCGCCAGCAGCGGGGACAGGGGCACCGGGGAGCTGTTTTTT. This gives the protein CASSGDRGTGELFF.

This sequence joins TRBV28 and TRBJ2-7; 7 nucleotides line up with TRBD2. Germline trimming cut 6 bases from V and 1 base from J; bases unmatched to any gene: 6. The germline V gene encodes CDR1 MDHEN and CDR2 SYDVKM. The CDR3 covers 14 residues. The CDR3 here is CASRREGESYEQYF. In DNA, the CDR3 is TGTGCCAGCAGAAGGGAGGGAGAATCCTACGAGCAGTACTTC.

This chain links TRBV28 with TRBJ2-7; TRBD1 matches at 8 bases. This CDR3 is built from 14 residues. Per germline, CDR1 MDHEN and CDR2 SYDVKM. V shed 5 bases and J 5 bases; nucleotides not matched to a gene: 8. Here the CDR3 reads CASSAGQGRNEQYF. CDR3 DNA: TGTGCCAGCAGTGCCGGACAGGGTCGGAACGAGCAGTACTTC.

The rearrangement joins TRBV19 to TRBJ2-2, with 8 bases matching TRBD1. V trimming: 7 bases; J trimming: 2 bases; junction bases outside the gene matches: 6. Germline values: CDR1 LNHDA, CDR2 SQIVND (reference sequence). The CDR3 length is 15 residues. DNA of the CDR3: TGTGCCAGTAAGGGGGGACAGGCCAACACCGGGGAGCTGTTTTTT. Translation gives CASKGGQANTGELFF.

This clone is a singleton in its sample. The chain carries TRBV27 and TRBJ2-7; D gene unclear. The V end lost 5 bases, the J end lost 3 bases, and 11 bases lay between the germline ends. The CDR3 is made up of 13 amino acids. CDR1 is MNHEY, CDR2 SMNVEV, per germline (reference sequence). The CDR3 sequence: CASSLGYRYEQYF. CDR3 DNA: TGTGCCAGCAGTCTCGGTTATCGCTACGAGCAGTACTTC.